This is a list of T cell receptor beta chains from one sample in a study of OX40 agonist ivuxolimab in advanced cancers. The data were produced by immunoSEQ multiplex PCR, yet TCRdb's version contains in-frame clones alone and is incomplete. The table includes about 10,000 clones, 70% to 80% detected once. The sample was CD4+ or CD8+ T cells sorted from blood, taken in a trial of the OX40 agonist ivuxolimab. Receptors originate from an adult with an advanced solid tumor such as melanoma, head and neck, liver or kidney cancer. Both conserved end residues are part of each CDR3. The D gene is left open where the match is weak. Size tells how often a clone was seen (once, few, many) or the class of an expanded clone, and some rows leave it out.

clone_size j_call v_call d_call cdr3_nt cdr3_aa
. TRBJ2-1 TRBV1 . TGCACCAGCAGCCTCTCAGGCGGGACAGGGGGCGAAGGGACTAGCGGGAGGCTATTAGATGAGCAGTTCTTC CTSSLSGGTGGEGTSGRLLDEQFF
. TRBJ2-5 TRBV4-1 . TGCGCCAGCAGCCAAGTTTGGGCGGCTCAAGAGACCCAGTACTTC CASSQVWAAQETQYF
. TRBJ2-7 TRBV6-1 . TGTGCCAGCAGTGAAGATTTGGGGCTTTATTTAGAGCAGTACTTC CASSEDLGLYLEQYF
. TRBJ2-3 TRBV19 . TGTGCCAGCGCCGGGACCAGCACAGATACGCAGTATTTT CASAGTSTDTQYF
. TRBJ2-2 TRBV5-6 . TGTGCCAGCAGCTTGTCGGCGAGCGGGGAGCTGTTTTTT CASSLSASGELFF
. TRBJ1-1 TRBV5-1 TRBD1 TGCGCCAGCAGCTCAGGGGGAGGTTACACTGAAGCTTTCTTT CASSSGGGYTEAFF
. TRBJ2-7 TRBV2 . TGTGCCAGCAGTGCCGAGCGGCCCTACGAGCAGTACTTC CASSAERPYEQYF
. TRBJ2-3 TRBV7-2 TRBD2 TGTGCCAGCAGCTTTCTCAGCGGGAAGGGCACAGATACGCAGTATTTT CASSFLSGKGTDTQYF
. TRBJ2-1 TRBV9 . TGTGCCAGCAGCGCCTCCAGGTCTAGCATCGATGAGCAGTTCTTC CASSASRSSIDEQFF
once TRBJ2-2 TRBV6-4 TRBD2 TGTGCCAGCAGTTCAGCGGGAGGTACCGGGGAGCTGTTTTTT CASSSAGGTGELFF
. TRBJ1-2 TRBV27 TRBD1 TGTGCCAGCGCCTCGACAGGGGGCGATGGCTACACCTTC CASASTGGDGYTF
. TRBJ2-7 TRBV13 . TGTGCCAGCAGCTTAACGGCCTACGAGCAGTACTTC CASSLTAYEQYF
. TRBJ2-1 TRBV6-4 TRBD2 TGTGCCAGCAGCCCCGGGACTAGCGGGGATGAGCAGTTCTTC CASSPGTSGDEQFF
. TRBJ2-2 TRBV7-8 . TGTGCCAGCAGCTCGGCGGCGGGGTCCACCGGGGAGCTGTTTTTT CASSSAAGSTGELFF